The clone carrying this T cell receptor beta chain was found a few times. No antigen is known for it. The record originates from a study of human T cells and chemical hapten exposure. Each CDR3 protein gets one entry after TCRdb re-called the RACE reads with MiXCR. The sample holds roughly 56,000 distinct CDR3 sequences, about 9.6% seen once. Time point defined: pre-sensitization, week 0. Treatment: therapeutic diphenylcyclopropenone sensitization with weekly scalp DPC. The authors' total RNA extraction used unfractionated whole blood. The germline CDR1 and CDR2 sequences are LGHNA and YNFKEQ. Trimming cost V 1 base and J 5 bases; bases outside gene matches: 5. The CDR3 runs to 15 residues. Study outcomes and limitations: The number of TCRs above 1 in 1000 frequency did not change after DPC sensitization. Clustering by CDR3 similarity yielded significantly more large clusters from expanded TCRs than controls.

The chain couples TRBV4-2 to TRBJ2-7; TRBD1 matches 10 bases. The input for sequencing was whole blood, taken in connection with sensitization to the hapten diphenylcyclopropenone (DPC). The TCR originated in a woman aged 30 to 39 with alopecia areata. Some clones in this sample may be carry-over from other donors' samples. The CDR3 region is CASSQVGTGANEQYF. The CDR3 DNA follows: TGTGCCAGCAGCCAAGTAGGGACAGGGGCAAACGAGCAGTACTTC.